A single T cell receptor (beta chain) is shown here with its context. Antigen unknown. These data originate in a study of blood T cells in healthy people across ages. Whole-study findings and limits: Unsorted PBMCs ruled out conclusive naive versus antigen-experienced comparison.

Healthy Russian Caucasian donors spanned ages about 6 to 100 years. Isolation of PBMCs gave at least 6 million cells per sample. V shed 1 base and J 4 bases; nucleotides not matched to a gene: 14. Germline loops: CDR1 SGHRS, CDR2 YFSETQ. The CDR3 is 18 residues long. It was with a sample-barcoded 5' primer and a J-beta primer mix that a second PCR of roughly 7 to 12 cycles was run. The authors tagged each cDNA molecule using a template-switch adaptor with 12 random nucleotides. TCRdb reprocessed the 5' RACE reads via MiXCR and lists one record per CDR3 protein. The sample includes around 1,500,000 distinct CDR3 sequences, approximately 40% of them seen just once.

This chain links TRBV5-1 with TRBJ2-1, with 7 bases lining up with TRBD2. The sequenced sample was blood. The sequence was obtained from a woman aged 18 to 35 in good health. The DNA of the CDR3 is TGCGCCAGCAGCTTGTGGGGTGGGGGGGACTCGCTATACAATGAGCAGTTCTTC. Translating gives CASSLWGGGDSLYNEQFF.